The rows below give T cell receptor beta chains drawn from one sample of a study of T cell responses to AZD1222 COVID-19 vaccine. Assay used: immunoSEQ multiplex PCR; TCRdb lists only in-frame clones, some missing. The sample carries about 88,000 clones, roughly nine tenths recorded once. The sequencing used peripheral blood, collected 28 days after the second AZD1222 dose. The receptors derive from an adult who received the AZD1222 COVID-19 vaccine. Both conserved end residues are part of each CDR3. Each record gives: J gene, V gene, D gene, clone size, CDR3 DNA, CDR3 protein. D genes are given only for firm matches. Only part of the rows carry a size: once, few, many, or a class if the clone is expanded.

TRBJ1-1,TRBV7-9,TRBD1,NA,TGTGCCAGCAGCTCATATCGACAGGGAGGCACTGAAGCTTTCTTT,CASSSYRQGGTEAFF
TRBJ2-1,TRBV10-2,NA,NA,TGCGCCAGCAATGGAGGGGGGGACCGGGAGTTCTTC,CASNGGGDREFF
TRBJ1-1,TRBV6-6,NA,NA,TGCCTAAGCCGAGGATTGAACACTGAAGCTTTCTTT,CLSRGLNTEAFF
TRBJ2-1,TRBV29-1,NA,NA,TGCAGCGTTGGGGGCCAGAGCTCCTACAATGAGCAGTTCTTC,CSVGGQSSYNEQFF
TRBJ1-2,TRBV7-9,NA,NA,TGTGCCAGCACCCGAACCCCGGGGGCTGAGGGCTACACCTTC,CASTRTPGAEGYTF
TRBJ1-6,TRBV11-2,TRBD1,NA,TGTGCCAGCAGCTTAGCAGGGGGGCGGTCACCCCTCCACTTT,CASSLAGGRSPLHF
TRBJ1-1,TRBV12-3/TRBV12-4,NA,NA,TGTGCCAGCGCGAAAGGGGGGAACACTGAAGCTTTCTTT,CASAKGGNTEAFF
TRBJ2-5,TRBV2,NA,NA,TGTGCCAGCAGTTTTGATCAGGAGACCCAGTACTTC,CASSFDQETQYF
TRBJ1-4,TRBV27,TRBD1,NA,TGTGCCAGCAGTGCTGGACAGGGAGGCGAAAAACTGTTTTTT,CASSAGQGGEKLFF
TRBJ1-4,TRBV6-6,NA,NA,TGTGCCAGCAGTGAGGCAGGGGCTGAAAAACTGTTTTTT,CASSEAGAEKLFF
TRBJ1-1,TRBV2,NA,NA,TGTGCCAGCAGTTACTCCGGGACGCTAGCTTTCTTT,CASSYSGTLAFF
TRBJ2-1,TRBV6-1,NA,few,TGTGCCAGCAGTGATTACAGGGCTCCAAAGCAGTTCTTC,CASSDYRAPKQFF
TRBJ2-7,TRBV9,TRBD1,NA,TGTGCCAGCAGCAAACGACAGGGTTCCTACGAGCAGTACTTC,CASSKRQGSYEQYF
TRBJ1-5,TRBV15,NA,once,TGTGCCACCAGCAGACCTAATCAGCCCCAGCATTTT,CATSRPNQPQHF
TRBJ1-2,TRBV6-1,NA,NA,TGTGCCAGCAGTGAAGCGGTAGGTGGGGCAGACTATGGCTACACCTTC,CASSEAVGGADYGYTF
TRBJ2-7,TRBV2,NA,NA,TGTGCCAGCAGCCGCACGGAGTACGAGCAGTACTTC,CASSRTEYEQYF
TRBJ2-5,TRBV9,NA,once,TGTGCCAGCAGCGAGAGTCAAGAGACCCAGTACTTC,CASSESQETQYF
TRBJ1-5,TRBV19,TRBD1,once,TGTGCCAGTAGTTACGGACAGGCCCTATATAGCAATCAGCCCCAGCATTTT,CASSYGQALYSNQPQHF
TRBJ1-5,TRBV12-3/TRBV12-4,NA,NA,TGTGCCAGCAGTCTATTAGAACGGGAGCGGCATTTT,CASSLLERERHF
TRBJ2-3,TRBV6-5,NA,NA,TGTGCCAGCACACAAGGGGGTTGGGATACGCAGTATTTT,CASTQGGWDTQYF
TRBJ2-7,TRBV5-1,NA,NA,TGCGCCAGCAGCTTGGCGGGGAAGCAGTACTTC,CASSLAGKQYF
TRBJ2-1,TRBV9,TRBD1,NA,TGTGCCAGCAGCGTTGGACAGGGATACAATGAGCAGTTCTTC,CASSVGQGYNEQFF
TRBJ2-2,TRBV6-5,NA,NA,TGTGCCAGCAGTCTTAGGGAAAACACCGGGGAGCTGTTTTTT,CASSLRENTGELFF
TRBJ1-5,TRBV5-1,NA,NA,TGCGCCAGCAGCAGCCAAGGGGCCGGGAATCAGCCCCAGCATTTT,CASSSQGAGNQPQHF
TRBJ1-3,TRBV18,NA,NA,TGTGCCAGCTCAACTCGTACAGACGGGGCTGGAAACACCATATATTTT,CASSTRTDGAGNTIYF
TRBJ1-2,TRBV6-8,NA,NA,TGTGCCACTAACAGGGAGGTCTATGGCTACACCTTC,CATNREVYGYTF
TRBJ1-3,TRBV27,NA,once,TGTGCCAGCTCGGCAGGCGCAATCTCTGGAAACACCATATATTTT,CASSAGAISGNTIYF
TRBJ1-5,TRBV20-1,NA,NA,TGCAGTGCTAGAAATCAGCCCCAGCATTTT,CSARNQPQHF
TRBJ2-3,TRBV5-1,NA,NA,TGCGCCAGCACCGAGGGGGATAGCACAGATACGCAGTATTTT,CASTEGDSTDTQYF
TRBJ2-7,TRBV2,NA,NA,TGTGCCAGCAGAAGAATGACAGGAGCATCGGGCGAGCAGTACTTC,CASRRMTGASGEQYF
TRBJ1-2,TRBV18,NA,NA,TGTGCCAGCTCACCATTGCAGGGGTCGAACTATGGCTACACCTTC,CASSPLQGSNYGYTF
TRBJ1-5,TRBV6-5,NA,NA,TGTGCCAGCAGCGGTCAGGGCGGCAATCAGCCCCAGCATTTT,CASSGQGGNQPQHF
TRBJ1-6,TRBV6-4,NA,NA,TGTGCCAGCAGTGATATGAGGTTCAGCTCCTATAATTCACCCCTCCACTTT,CASSDMRFSSYNSPLHF
TRBJ1-5,TRBV2,NA,NA,TGTGCCAGCAGGAAAGGGGGGGCGCGGGGCAATCAGCCCCAGCATTTT,CASRKGGARGNQPQHF
TRBJ2-1,TRBV27,TRBD2,NA,TGTGCCAGCAGAACCAAATGGGGACTAGCAGGCAATGAGCAGTTCTTC,CASRTKWGLAGNEQFF
TRBJ1-3,TRBV2,NA,once,TGTGCCAGCAGTGACTCGGGGAACACCATATATTTT,CASSDSGNTIYF
TRBJ1-3,TRBV5-6,NA,NA,TGTGCCAGCAGCGTCGGGGTGAGAGAGGGAAACACCATATATTTT,CASSVGVREGNTIYF
TRBJ2-2,TRBV4-2,NA,NA,TGTGCCAGCAGCCAAGATCAAGGTAGCGGGGAGCTGTTTTTT,CASSQDQGSGELFF
TRBJ2-1,TRBV9,NA,NA,TGTGCCAGCAGCGTCACTCTTACCTACAATGAGCAGTTCTTC,CASSVTLTYNEQFF
TRBJ1-1,TRBV6-5,NA,NA,TGTGCCAGCAGCCCCGTCAAGAACACTGAAGCTTTCTTT,CASSPVKNTEAFF
TRBJ1-4,TRBV12-3/TRBV12-4,NA,NA,TGTGCCAGCACCTATGATAATGAAAAACTGTTTTTT,CASTYDNEKLFF
TRBJ1-2,TRBV9,TRBD1,NA,TGTGCCAGCAGCGCTCCGGGACAGGGAGACTACACCTTC,CASSAPGQGDYTF
TRBJ1-3,TRBV5-1,NA,NA,TGCGCCAGCAGCTTGGTTGGGACATCAGGAAACACCATATATTTT,CASSLVGTSGNTIYF
TRBJ1-6,TRBV6-1,NA,NA,TGTGCCAGCAGTGCCGGACGCGTCAGCTCCTATAATTCACCCCTCCACTTT,CASSAGRVSSYNSPLHF
TRBJ2-7,TRBV18,TRBD1,NA,TGTGCCAGCTCGGGGGACAGAGCCTCCTACGAGCAGTACTTC,CASSGDRASYEQYF
TRBJ2-3,TRBV6-1,NA,NA,TGCTCCGGGGGGCCGATAGATACGCAGTATTTT,CSGGPIDTQYF
TRBJ1-1,TRBV13,NA,once,TGTGCCAGCAGCCGAGACAAGTACTGGAACACTGAAGCTTTCTTT,CASSRDKYWNTEAFF
TRBJ2-1,TRBV24-1,NA,NA,TGTGCCACCAGTGGCAGCGGTGAGCAGTTCTTC,CATSGSGEQFF
TRBJ1-1,TRBV27,NA,NA,TGTGCCAGCAGTTTTCGGAGGGGTAGGACTGAAGCTTTCTTT,CASSFRRGRTEAFF
TRBJ2-1,TRBV11-1,TRBD2,NA,TGTGCCAGCAGCTTAGCGGGGGGGTCCTCCTACAATGAGCAGTTCTTC,CASSLAGGSSYNEQFF
TRBJ1-1,TRBV6-1,TRBD1,NA,TGTGCCAGCAGTGAAAGCGCAGGGGGATATATGAACACTGAAGCTTTCTTT,CASSESAGGYMNTEAFF
TRBJ1-6,TRBV3-1/TRBV3-2,TRBD1,once,TGTGCCAGCAGCCGGGGACAGAACTATAATTCACCCCTCCACTTT,CASSRGQNYNSPLHF
TRBJ2-1,TRBV5-4,TRBD1,NA,TGTGCCAGCAGCAAGGGACAGGACAATGAGCAGTTCTTC,CASSKGQDNEQFF